The next 10 T cell receptor beta chains were all read from a single sample in a study of T cell responses to AZD1222 COVID-19 vaccine. Clones were sequenced by immunoSEQ multiplex PCR, and TCRdb holds only the in-frame ones, with some missing. The data show 80,000 to 90,000 clones, about 89% seen once. The sequencing here drew on peripheral blood, taken 28 days after the second AZD1222 dose. These receptors were obtained from an adult who received the AZD1222 COVID-19 vaccine.

The chain uses TRBV3-1 (or the pseudogene TRBV3-2) and TRBJ2-4; no reliable D call. The V end was cut by 4 bases, the J end by 6 bases, with 7 bases between. The CDR3 is 12 amino acids. Germline V gene sequence: CDR1 LGHDT, CDR2 YNNKEL (reference sequence). The CDR3 here is CASSPWGNIQYF. The CDR3 DNA reads as TGTGCCAGCAGCCCTTGGGGAAACATTCAGTACTTC.

This clone was counted between two and nine times. The V and J genes are TRBV2 and TRBJ1-1; D not certain. Germline CDR1 reads SNHLY; CDR2 reads FYNNEI. This CDR3 has 15 residues. V was clipped by 4 bases and J by 3 bases, with 15 bases between them. The CDR3 bases are TGTGCCAGCAGTGGGGCGATGGGGTTGGACACTGAAGCTTTCTTT. Protein sequence: CASSGAMGLDTEAFF.

The table lists this clone with a count of one. The V and J genes are TRBV6-4 and TRBJ1-2; 10 bases line up with TRBD1. The trim removed 5 bases at V and 4 bases at J, leaving 10 bases unmatched. The germline V gene encodes CDR1 MRHNA and CDR2 SNTAGT. CDR3 size: 16 residues. The CDR3 DNA reads TGTGCCAGCAGTCCCTCGACAGGGGGCGCGGGCTATGGCTACACCTTC. Its translation: CASSPSTGGAGYGYTF.

The chain recombines TRBV2 with TRBJ1-2, with D maybe TRBD1 (6 bases). The germline gives CDR1 SNHLY, CDR2 FYNNEI. The CDR3 totals 14 residues. V lost 4 bases, J lost 9 bases, and 18 bases lay in between. CDR3 in amino acids: CASSVTGLPMSYTF. CDR3 bases: TGTGCCAGCAGTGTGACAGGACTACCTATGAGCTACACCTTC.

The chain combines TRBV7-9 with TRBJ2-3; D perhaps matches TRBD1 (6 bases). CDR1 and CDR2 from the germline V gene are SEHNR and FQNEAQ (reference sequence). This CDR3 is built from 14 residues. Trimming shortened V by 1 base and J by 5 bases, and 10 bases separated the two germline ends. The CDR3 protein is CASSLGTAGDTQYF. As DNA, the CDR3 is TGTGCCAGCAGCTTAGGGACAGCCGGAGATACGCAGTATTTT.

This chain uses TRBV2 with TRBJ1-1; tentatively, D is TRBD1 (5 bases). The germline gives CDR1 SNHLY, CDR2 FYNNEI. The CDR3 is made up of 15 amino acids. The V gene lost 0 bases and the J gene lost 5 bases, with 13 bases spanning the gap. CDR3 sequence (DNA): TGTGCCAGCAGTGAAGCGCTGGGGGTGGGGACTGAAGCTTTCTTT. It specifies CASSEALGVGTEAFF.

The chain couples TRBV7-8 to TRBJ2-7; TRBD2 is a possible D gene (7 bases). The CDR3 contains 15 residues. Trimming left V 5 bases short and J 2 bases short, with 16 bases between. The V gene's germline CDR1 is SGHVS and CDR2 FQNEAQ. The CDR3 coding sequence is TGTGCCAGCAGCCAAAGGGGGGGCAGGACCTACGAGCAGTACTTC. This encodes CASSQRGGRTYEQYF.

The CDR3 sequence: CASSQGRGPSNEQFF. The CDR3 nucleotides read TGTGCCAGCAGCCAGGGGCGGGGGCCCAGCAATGAGCAGTTCTTC. The chain carries TRBV7-2 and TRBJ2-1, with TRBD2 as a possible D gene (7 bases). V dropped 5 bases and J dropped 6 bases, with 17 bases sitting between them. The CDR3 consists of 15 residues. Germline V lookup: CDR1 SGHTA, CDR2 FQGNSA.

The J gene is TRBJ1-5, the V gene TRBV6-5; D gene unclear. CDR3 length equals 13 residues. Trimming stripped 7 bases from V and 1 base from J, with 8 bases between. From germline, CDR1 is MNHEY and CDR2 SVGAGI. This chain's CDR3 is CASNIESNQPQHF. The CDR3 DNA reads as TGTGCCAGCAATATAGAGAGCAATCAGCCCCAGCATTTT.

CDR3 DNA sequence: TGTGCCAGCAGCCCGGGACTAGCGGGGGGGCCCTCAGATACGCAGTATTTT. Residues: CASSPGLAGGPSDTQYF. The chain uses TRBV3-1 (or the pseudogene TRBV3-2) and TRBJ2-3; 16 nucleotides match TRBD2. Germline lookup yields CDR1 LGHDT and CDR2 YNNKEL (reference sequence). The CDR3 runs to 17 residues. With V trimmed by 4 bases and J by 4 bases, 5 bases remained unmatched.